These T cell receptor beta chains were read from a single sample in a study of blood T cell repertoires in COVID-19. Method: immunoSEQ multiplex PCR; TCRdb's copy keeps in-frame clones and lacks some. The sample includes 260,000 or so clones, around 83% of them seen just once. The material sequenced was peripheral blood. These receptors originate from a man older than 75 with acute or convalescent COVID-19. Each CDR3 is given with its conserved first and last residue. A D gene is named only where the DNA matches it firmly. Size is stated for part of the rows, as once, few or many counts, or as a class when the clone is expanded.

v_gene: TRBV28
d_gene: NA
abundance: NA
j_gene: TRBJ2-3
CDR3aa: CASSSSQGSLGADTQYF
CDR3nt: TGTGCCAGCAGTTCGTCACAGGGTTCCCTAGGGGCAGATACGCAGTATTTT

v_gene: TRBV10-2
d_gene: NA
abundance: NA
j_gene: TRBJ2-2
CDR3aa: CASRPDLNTGELFF
CDR3nt: TGCGCCAGCAGGCCAGACTTGAACACCGGGGAGCTGTTTTTT

v_gene: TRBV7-6
d_gene: TRBD2
abundance: few
j_gene: TRBJ2-5
CDR3aa: CASSLFSPAGEETQYF
CDR3nt: TGTGCCAGCAGCTTATTCTCCCCAGCGGGAGAAGAGACCCAGTACTTC

v_gene: TRBV6-5
d_gene: TRBD1
abundance: NA
j_gene: TRBJ1-5
CDR3aa: CASSSTGDSFQPQHF
CDR3nt: TGTGCCAGCAGCTCTACAGGGGATTCGTTTCAGCCCCAGCATTTT

v_gene: TRBV28
d_gene: TRBD1
abundance: NA
j_gene: TRBJ1-1
CDR3aa: CASTLRWGRGRGEAFF
CDR3nt: TGTGCCAGCACCCTTAGGTGGGGAAGGGGGCGGGGTGAAGCTTTCTTT

v_gene: TRBV2
d_gene: TRBD1
abundance: NA
j_gene: TRBJ1-6
CDR3aa: CASSERTGGVSPLHF
CDR3nt: TGTGCCAGCAGTGAAAGGACAGGGGGAGTTTCACCCCTCCACTTT

v_gene: TRBV18
d_gene: NA
abundance: NA
j_gene: TRBJ2-3
CDR3aa: CASSPPRGGAPDTQYF
CDR3nt: TGTGCCAGCTCACCTCCGCGAGGGGGGGCACCAGATACGCAGTATTTT

v_gene: TRBV7-2
d_gene: TRBD2
abundance: NA
j_gene: TRBJ2-1
CDR3aa: CASSYSYSGSRGGNEQFF
CDR3nt: TGTGCCAGCAGCTATTCCTATAGCGGGAGTAGGGGGGGCAATGAGCAGTTCTTC

v_gene: TRBV27
d_gene: NA
abundance: NA
j_gene: TRBJ1-5
CDR3aa: CASSSLGVLDSNQPQHF
CDR3nt: TGTGCCAGCAGCTCCTTAGGGGTCCTAGATAGCAATCAGCCCCAGCATTTT

v_gene: TRBV9
d_gene: NA
abundance: few
j_gene: TRBJ2-1
CDR3aa: CASSLDREQFF
CDR3nt: TGTGCCAGCAGCCTAGACAGGGAGCAGTTCTTC

v_gene: TRBV2
d_gene: NA
abundance: NA
j_gene: TRBJ2-2
CDR3aa: CASSGGFGELFF
CDR3nt: TGTGCCAGCAGTGGAGGGTTCGGTGAGCTGTTTTTT

v_gene: TRBV5-1
d_gene: TRBD2
abundance: NA
j_gene: TRBJ2-7
CDR3aa: CASSLAGTSYEQYF
CDR3nt: TGCGCCAGCAGCTTGGCAGGGACTAGTTACGAGCAGTACTTC

v_gene: TRBV7-9
d_gene: NA
abundance: NA
j_gene: TRBJ1-1
CDR3aa: CASSVELNTEAFF
CDR3nt: TGTGCCAGCAGCGTCGAGTTGAACACTGAAGCTTTCTTT

v_gene: TRBV6-5
d_gene: TRBD1
abundance: NA
j_gene: TRBJ1-6
CDR3aa: CASTRQGNSPLHF
CDR3nt: TGTGCCAGCACTAGACAGGGTAATTCACCCCTCCACTTT

v_gene: TRBV7-2
d_gene: NA
abundance: NA
j_gene: TRBJ1-3
CDR3aa: CASSSYGNSGNTIYF
CDR3nt: TGTGCCAGCAGCTCCTACGGTAACTCTGGAAACACCATATATTTT

v_gene: TRBV5-1
d_gene: TRBD2
abundance: once
j_gene: TRBJ2-2
CDR3aa: CASSWGLAGNTGELFF
CDR3nt: TGCGCCAGCAGCTGGGGACTAGCGGGGAACACCGGGGAGCTGTTTTTT

v_gene: TRBV4-1
d_gene: NA
abundance: NA
j_gene: TRBJ2-1
CDR3aa: CASSQDQVTEQFF
CDR3nt: TGCGCCAGCAGCCAAGATCAGGTGACTGAGCAGTTCTTC

v_gene: TRBV28
d_gene: NA
abundance: NA
j_gene: TRBJ2-7
CDR3aa: CASAGGLTYEQYF
CDR3nt: TGTGCCAGCGCCGGGGGATTGACCTACGAGCAGTACTTC

v_gene: TRBV6-5
d_gene: TRBD2
abundance: NA
j_gene: TRBJ2-5
CDR3aa: CASSRLAGKETQYF
CDR3nt: TGTGCCAGCTCGAGACTAGCGGGAAAAGAGACCCAGTACTTC

v_gene: TRBV3-1/TRBV3-2
d_gene: NA
abundance: few
j_gene: TRBJ2-1
CDR3aa: CASSHLSPARNSYNEQFF
CDR3nt: TGTGCCAGCAGCCATCTATCCCCGGCGAGGAACTCCTACAATGAGCAGTTCTTC

v_gene: TRBV4-2
d_gene: NA
abundance: NA
j_gene: TRBJ2-6
CDR3aa: CASSQDSGAGANVLTF
CDR3nt: TGTGCCAGCAGCCAAGATTCTGGGGCCGGGGCCAACGTCCTGACTTTC

v_gene: TRBV4-1
d_gene: TRBD2
abundance: NA
j_gene: TRBJ2-1
CDR3aa: CASSRTTSGGARDEQFF
CDR3nt: TGCGCCAGCAGCCGGACGACTAGCGGGGGGGCCCGAGATGAGCAGTTCTTC

v_gene: TRBV28
d_gene: NA
abundance: few
j_gene: TRBJ2-4
CDR3aa: CATWGPKNIQYF
CDR3nt: TGTGCCACCTGGGGCCCCAAAAACATTCAGTACTTC

v_gene: TRBV7-3
d_gene: TRBD2
abundance: NA
j_gene: TRBJ2-5
CDR3aa: CASSQTSLETQYF
CDR3nt: TGTGCCAGCAGCCAGACTAGCTTGGAGACCCAGTACTTC

v_gene: TRBV9
d_gene: TRBD2
abundance: NA
j_gene: TRBJ2-7
CDR3aa: CASSVGGREGREQYF
CDR3nt: TGTGCCAGCAGCGTAGGGGGCCGGGAGGGCCGCGAGCAGTACTTC

v_gene: TRBV28
d_gene: NA
abundance: NA
j_gene: TRBJ1-5
CDR3aa: CASSPGFSSRWDQPQHF
CDR3nt: TGTGCCAGCAGTCCCGGATTTTCGTCCAGGTGGGATCAGCCCCAGCATTTT

v_gene: TRBV11-3
d_gene: TRBD1
abundance: NA
j_gene: TRBJ2-5
CDR3aa: CASSLGTGEPETQYF
CDR3nt: TGTGCCAGCAGCCTAGGAACAGGGGAACCGGAGACCCAGTACTTC

v_gene: TRBV19
d_gene: TRBD1
abundance: NA
j_gene: TRBJ2-7
CDR3aa: CASRLQGDHEQYF
CDR3nt: TGTGCCAGCCGACTCCAGGGGGACCACGAGCAGTACTTC

v_gene: TRBV4-1
d_gene: TRBD2
abundance: NA
j_gene: TRBJ2-5
CDR3aa: CASSQGDLAGVWETQYF
CDR3nt: TGCGCCAGCAGCCAAGGGGATCTAGCGGGAGTTTGGGAGACCCAGTACTTC

v_gene: TRBV30
d_gene: TRBD2
abundance: NA
j_gene: TRBJ2-5
CDR3aa: CAWSAGTSAETQYF
CDR3nt: TGTGCCTGGAGCGCCGGGACTAGCGCCGAGACCCAGTACTTC

v_gene: TRBV12-3/TRBV12-4
d_gene: NA
abundance: NA
j_gene: TRBJ2-1
CDR3aa: CASSLIDEQFF
CDR3nt: TGTGCCAGCAGTTTAATCGATGAGCAGTTCTTC

v_gene: TRBV7-3
d_gene: TRBD2
abundance: NA
j_gene: TRBJ2-5
CDR3aa: CASSQAGLAGEGETQYF
CDR3nt: TGTGCCAGCAGCCAAGCAGGACTAGCGGGAGAAGGGGAGACCCAGTACTTC

v_gene: TRBV3-1/TRBV3-2
d_gene: NA
abundance: few
j_gene: TRBJ1-2
CDR3aa: CASSPRENYGYTF
CDR3nt: TGTGCCAGCAGCCCCAGGGAAAACTATGGCTACACCTTC

v_gene: TRBV6-1
d_gene: NA
abundance: NA
j_gene: TRBJ1-2
CDR3aa: CASSEAVPRYGYTF
CDR3nt: TGTGCCAGCAGTGAAGCGGTACCGAGGTATGGCTACACCTTC

v_gene: TRBV2
d_gene: TRBD2
abundance: NA
j_gene: TRBJ2-1
CDR3aa: CASSERTREGEQFF
CDR3nt: TGTGCCAGCAGTGAAAGGACTAGGGAGGGTGAGCAGTTCTTC

v_gene: TRBV6-1
d_gene: NA
abundance: NA
j_gene: TRBJ2-3
CDR3aa: CASSERLITDTQYF
CDR3nt: TGTGCCAGCAGTGAAAGACTTATCACAGATACGCAGTATTTT

v_gene: TRBV6-6
d_gene: NA
abundance: once
j_gene: TRBJ1-5
CDR3aa: CASSRYGGEVGQPQHF
CDR3nt: TGTGCCAGCAGCCGGTACGGGGGGGAGGTCGGTCAGCCCCAGCATTTT